Listed below are T cell receptor beta chains from one sample, sequenced in a study of regulatory T cells in long-lasting Graves disease. TCRdb recomputed calls from the multiplex PCR reads with MiXCR, one row per CDR3 protein. The sample has about 540,000 distinct CDR3 sequences; approximately 15% are singletons. Separately, the same data were catalogued under a study of T cells in Graves' hyperthyroidism and ophthalmopathy.

This specimen consisted of peripheral blood mononuclear cells (PBMCs), obtained at new diagnosis, from a patient treated with antithyroid drugs. The source is a man aged 30 to 39 with Graves disease. The conserved cysteine and the conserved F or W are not part of the CDR3 here. Each record gives: V gene, J gene, CDR3 protein.

V: TRBV11-2; J: TRBJ2-5; CDR3: ASSSRVHGETQY
V: TRBV2; J: TRBJ1-1; CDR3: ASSVVPGGTEAF
V: TRBV29-1; J: TRBJ1-1; CDR3: SVAEGTEAF
V: TRBV7-8; J: TRBJ1-6; CDR3: ASSLDSAGSNSPLH
V: TRBV12-5; J: TRBJ2-1; CDR3: ASGPGISYNEQF
V: TRBV7-2; J: TRBJ1-3; CDR3: ASSRQQGAIY
V: TRBV27; J: TRBJ2-3; CDR3: ASSPYRQGLTDTQY
V: TRBV29-1; J: TRBJ2-7; CDR3: SVDGGSLGGYEQY
V: TRBV27; J: TRBJ2-1; CDR3: ASSIFGRAGSEQF
V: TRBV9; J: TRBJ2-2; CDR3: ASSVEGERSVELF
V: TRBV18; J: TRBJ1-4; CDR3: ASPPDRGNEKLF
V: TRBV6-1; J: TRBJ2-1; CDR3: ASSETGFYRDEQF
V: TRBV15; J: TRBJ1-2; CDR3: ATSGGINYGYT
V: TRBV29-1; J: TRBJ1-1; CDR3: SVEDWGDRVNTEAF
V: TRBV5-1; J: TRBJ1-2; CDR3: ASSLSGGSNYGYT
V: TRBV5-1; J: TRBJ2-3; CDR3: ASSGVTSGPTDTQY
V: TRBV30; J: TRBJ2-7; CDR3: AWSRDRAWNEQY
V: TRBV20-1; J: TRBJ1-3; CDR3: SAAFRGTSGNTIY
V: TRBV9; J: TRBJ1-4; CDR3: ASSAQGSGSEKLF
V: TRBV2; J: TRBJ2-3; CDR3: ASSPDRSTDTQY
V: TRBV12-3/TRBV12-4; J: TRBJ2-1; CDR3: ANSQTSTYNEQF
V: TRBV5-1; J: TRBJ2-3; CDR3: ASSLVGKGTDTQY
V: TRBV10-3; J: TRBJ2-7; CDR3: AISESGGGAYEQY
V: TRBV7-3; J: TRBJ2-1; CDR3: ASSQGLGLYDEQF
V: TRBV10-3; J: TRBJ1-6; CDR3: AISERTGLKNSPLH
V: TRBV10-3; J: TRBJ2-5; CDR3: AIREGLAGGPQTRY
V: TRBV29-1; J: TRBJ2-7; CDR3: SVRTGNYGGQY
V: TRBV6-4; J: TRBJ1-2; CDR3: ASSDSKVGGPSGYT
V: TRBV6-1; J: TRBJ2-7; CDR3: ASSPGDFAYEQY
V: TRBV9; J: TRBJ2-7; CDR3: ASSVGLRENDEQY
V: TRBV5-4; J: TRBJ2-1; CDR3: ASSWGPSSYNEQF
V: TRBV2; J: TRBJ2-3; CDR3: ASSVVPDTQY
V: TRBV5-8; J: TRBJ2-3; CDR3: ASSLTGAYQDTQY
V: TRBV5-1; J: TRBJ2-7; CDR3: ASSLIPAEQY
V: TRBV6-2/TRBV6-3; J: TRBJ1-2; CDR3: ASSFRTGKSGGYT
V: TRBV7-2; J: TRBJ2-3; CDR3: ASSLGWREGEDTQY
V: TRBV6-1; J: TRBJ2-7; CDR3: ASSEEQGLAVYEQY
V: TRBV30; J: TRBJ1-5; CDR3: AWSVQAGASNQPQH
V: TRBV19; J: TRBJ1-3; CDR3: ASSQQRAAGNTIY
V: TRBV11-2; J: TRBJ1-2; CDR3: ASSLGGTGKSHGYT
V: TRBV7-9; J: TRBJ1-6; CDR3: ASSVALRNSPLH
V: TRBV6-2/TRBV6-3; J: TRBJ2-1; CDR3: ATSVRDGYNEQF
V: TRBV25-1; J: TRBJ1-2; CDR3: ASGDRLLNGYT
V: TRBV18; J: TRBJ1-4; CDR3: ASSPLQGDEKLF
V: TRBV20-1; J: TRBJ1-2; CDR3: SASPDAHRGFCGYT
V: TRBV2; J: TRBJ1-2; CDR3: ASSETTVNYGYT
V: TRBV24-1; J: TRBJ2-5; CDR3: ATSDLPSASRGVETQY
V: TRBV5-1; J: TRBJ2-7; CDR3: ASSPQGLTYEQY
V: TRBV19; J: TRBJ1-5; CDR3: ASSNSNGQPQH
V: TRBV20-1; J: TRBJ2-1; CDR3: SGEREVSNEQF
V: TRBV19; J: TRBJ2-1; CDR3: ASEKFGGDGYNEQF